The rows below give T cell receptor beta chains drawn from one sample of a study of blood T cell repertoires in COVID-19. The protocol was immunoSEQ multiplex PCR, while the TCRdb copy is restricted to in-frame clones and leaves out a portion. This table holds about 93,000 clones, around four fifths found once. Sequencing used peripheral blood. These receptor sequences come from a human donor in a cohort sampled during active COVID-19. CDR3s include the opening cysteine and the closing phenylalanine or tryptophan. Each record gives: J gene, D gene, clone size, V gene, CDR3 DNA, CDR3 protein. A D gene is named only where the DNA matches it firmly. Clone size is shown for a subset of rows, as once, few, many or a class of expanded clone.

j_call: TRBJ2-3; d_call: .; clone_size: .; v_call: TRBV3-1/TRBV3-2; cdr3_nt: TGTGCCAGCAACGCCCGGGGCACAGATACGCAGTATTTT; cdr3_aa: CASNARGTDTQYF
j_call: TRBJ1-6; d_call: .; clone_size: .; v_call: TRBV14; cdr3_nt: TGTGCCAGCAGCCAGCGACGGGACACTTATAATTCACCCCTCCACTTT; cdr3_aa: CASSQRRDTYNSPLHF
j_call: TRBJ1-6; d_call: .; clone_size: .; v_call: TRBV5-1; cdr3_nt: TGCGCCAGCAGCTTGGACAGATATTCACCCCTCCACTTT; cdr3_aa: CASSLDRYSPLHF
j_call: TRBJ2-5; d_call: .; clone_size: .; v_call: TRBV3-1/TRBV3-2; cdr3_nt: TGTGCCAGCAGCTACATTCCCTGGGAGACCCAGTACTTC; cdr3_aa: CASSYIPWETQYF
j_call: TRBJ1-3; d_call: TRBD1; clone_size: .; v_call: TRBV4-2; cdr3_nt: TGTGCCAGCAGCCCAGGGACAGTCACCCTTGGAAACACCATATATTTT; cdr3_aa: CASSPGTVTLGNTIYF
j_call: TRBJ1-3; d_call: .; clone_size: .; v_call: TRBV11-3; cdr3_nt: TGTGCCAGCAGCTTAGGCCCAGGCTCTGGAAACACCATATATTTT; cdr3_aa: CASSLGPGSGNTIYF
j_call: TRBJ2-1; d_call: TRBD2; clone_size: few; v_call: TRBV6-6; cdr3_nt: TGTGCCAGCAGCCCCGGGAGGGGTGAGCAGTTCTTC; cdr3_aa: CASSPGRGEQFF
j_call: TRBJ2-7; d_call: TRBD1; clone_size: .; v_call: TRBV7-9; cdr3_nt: TGTGCCAGCAGCCCCACTGGGACAGGGGATTACGAGCAGTACTTC; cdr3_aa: CASSPTGTGDYEQYF
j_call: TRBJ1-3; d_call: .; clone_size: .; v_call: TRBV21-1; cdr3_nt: TGTGCCAGCAGCTTCCGGAAGGTCTGGGATTCGGGACAGACTGTTGAATACTCTGGAAACACCATATATTTT; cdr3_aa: CASSFRKVWDSGQTVEYSGNTIYF
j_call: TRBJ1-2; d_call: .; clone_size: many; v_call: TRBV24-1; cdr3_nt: TGTGCCACCAGTGATTGGAGTGCTAACTATGGCTACACCTTC; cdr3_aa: CATSDWSANYGYTF
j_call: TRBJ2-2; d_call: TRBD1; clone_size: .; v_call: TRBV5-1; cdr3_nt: TGCGCCAGCAGCTCCGGACAGGGCCTCACCGGGGAGCTGTTTTTT; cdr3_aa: CASSSGQGLTGELFF
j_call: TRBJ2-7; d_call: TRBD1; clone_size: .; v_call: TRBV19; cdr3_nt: TGTGCCAGGGGGGACAGGCCTTTAAGACGCGAGCAGTACTTC; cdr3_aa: CARGDRPLRREQYF
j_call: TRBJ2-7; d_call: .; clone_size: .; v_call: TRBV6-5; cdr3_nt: TGTGCCAGCAGTTCCGGACACGGATTTTACTACGAGCAGTACTTC; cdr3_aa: CASSSGHGFYYEQYF
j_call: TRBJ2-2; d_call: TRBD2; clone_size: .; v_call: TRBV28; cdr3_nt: TGTGCCAGCAGTTCCTTAGCGGGAGGCGCCTTTTCGGAGCTGTTTTTT; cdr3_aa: CASSSLAGGAFSELFF
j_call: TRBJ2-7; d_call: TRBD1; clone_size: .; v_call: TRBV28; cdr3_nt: TGTGCCAGCAGCACCCGGACAGGACATTACGAGCAGTACTTC; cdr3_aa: CASSTRTGHYEQYF
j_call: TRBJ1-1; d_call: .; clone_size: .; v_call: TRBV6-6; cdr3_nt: TGTGCCAGCAGTTACTCACAGGGATGGACTGAAGCTTTCTTT; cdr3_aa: CASSYSQGWTEAFF
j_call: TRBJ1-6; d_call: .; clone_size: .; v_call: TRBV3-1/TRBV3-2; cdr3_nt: TGTGCCAGCACCAAATCAGGGAACTCACCCCTCCACTTT; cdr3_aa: CASTKSGNSPLHF
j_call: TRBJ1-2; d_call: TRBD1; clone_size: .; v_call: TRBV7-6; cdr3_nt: TGTGCCAGCAGCCCCGGGACAGGGAATGGCTATGGCTACACCTTC; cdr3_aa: CASSPGTGNGYGYTF
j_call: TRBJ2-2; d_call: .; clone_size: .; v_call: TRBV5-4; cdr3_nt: TGTGCCAGCGGCGTTCCAGCGGGTTCCGGGGAGCTGTTTTTT; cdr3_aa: CASGVPAGSGELFF
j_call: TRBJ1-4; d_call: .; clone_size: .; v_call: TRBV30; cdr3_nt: TGTGCCTGGAGTAGGCAGGGTGCCCTTGATGAAAAACTGTTTTTT; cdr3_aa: CAWSRQGALDEKLFF
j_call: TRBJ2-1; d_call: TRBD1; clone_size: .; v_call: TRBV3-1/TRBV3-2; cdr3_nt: TGTGCCAGCAGCCAAGGACAGGGTCCGAGCGTCGAGCAGTTCTTC; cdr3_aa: CASSQGQGPSVEQFF
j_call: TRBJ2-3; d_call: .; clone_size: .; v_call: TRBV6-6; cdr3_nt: TGTGCCAGCAGTCTCTACCCCAGAACAGGGAGCACAGATACGCAGTATTTT; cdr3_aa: CASSLYPRTGSTDTQYF
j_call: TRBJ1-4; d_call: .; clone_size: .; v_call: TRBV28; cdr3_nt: TGTGCCAGCAGTTCCAGAAATGAAAAACTGTTTTTT; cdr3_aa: CASSSRNEKLFF
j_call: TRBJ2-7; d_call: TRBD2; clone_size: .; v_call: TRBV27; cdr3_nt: TGTGCCAGCAGTCCGGCTAGCGGGTTCTACGAGCAGTACTTC; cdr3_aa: CASSPASGFYEQYF
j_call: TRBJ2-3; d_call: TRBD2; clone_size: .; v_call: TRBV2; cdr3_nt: TGTGCCAGCACCCCAGCGGGGATTAGCACAGATACGCAGTATTTT; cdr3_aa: CASTPAGISTDTQYF
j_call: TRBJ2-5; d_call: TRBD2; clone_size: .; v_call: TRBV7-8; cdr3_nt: TGTGCCAGCAGCCCCATGAGCGGGAGGATGAAGACCCAGTACTTC; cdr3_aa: CASSPMSGRMKTQYF
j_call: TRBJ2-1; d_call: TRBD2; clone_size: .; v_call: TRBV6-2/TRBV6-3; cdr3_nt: TGTGCCAGCAGTTATCCCAGCGGGAGGGCCTGGGATGAGCAGTTCTTC; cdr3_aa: CASSYPSGRAWDEQFF
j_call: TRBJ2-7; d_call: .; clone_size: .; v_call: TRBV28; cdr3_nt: TGTGCCAGCAGTTTACGGCGGGGCTACGAGCAGTACTTC; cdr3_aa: CASSLRRGYEQYF
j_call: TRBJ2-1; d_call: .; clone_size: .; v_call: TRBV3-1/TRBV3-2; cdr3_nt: TGTGCCAGCAGCCAAGATTTCCGGGGTAATGAGCAGTTCTTC; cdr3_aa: CASSQDFRGNEQFF
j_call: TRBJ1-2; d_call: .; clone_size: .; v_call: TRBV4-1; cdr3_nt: TGCGCCAGCAGCCAAGAGGGAGTGAGGACTAACTATGGCTACACCTTC; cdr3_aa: CASSQEGVRTNYGYTF
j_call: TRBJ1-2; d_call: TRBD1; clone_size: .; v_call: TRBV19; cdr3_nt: TGTGCCGGGACCCCTGGTTCGGGACAGGGTTCCTATGGCTACACCTTC; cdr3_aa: CAGTPGSGQGSYGYTF
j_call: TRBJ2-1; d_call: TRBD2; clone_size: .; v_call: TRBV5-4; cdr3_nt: TGTGCCAGCAGCGCGGGACTAGCGGGGAGATTGGGTGAGCAGTTCTTC; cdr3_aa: CASSAGLAGRLGEQFF
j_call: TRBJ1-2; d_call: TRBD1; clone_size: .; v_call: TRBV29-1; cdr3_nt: TGCAGCGTTATTGGACAGGGGAACTATGGCTACACCTTC; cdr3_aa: CSVIGQGNYGYTF
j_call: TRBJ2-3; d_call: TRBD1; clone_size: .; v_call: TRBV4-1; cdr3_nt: TGCGCCAGCAGCCAACCCAGGACAGGGAGCACAGATACGCAGTATTTT; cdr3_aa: CASSQPRTGSTDTQYF
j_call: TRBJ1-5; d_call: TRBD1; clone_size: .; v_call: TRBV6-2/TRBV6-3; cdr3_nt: TGTGCCAGCAGCCCCACCCGGGACAGGGCGCAGCCCCAGCATTTT; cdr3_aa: CASSPTRDRAQPQHF
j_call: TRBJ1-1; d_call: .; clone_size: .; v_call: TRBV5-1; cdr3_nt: TGCGCCAGCAGCTTGCGGGGGAGGGCCACTGAAGCTTTCTTT; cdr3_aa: CASSLRGRATEAFF
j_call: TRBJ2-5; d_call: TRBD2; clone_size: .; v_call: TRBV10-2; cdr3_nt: TGCGCCAGCAGCGGACTAGCGGGGGGGCCCGAGACCCAGTACTTC; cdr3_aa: CASSGLAGGPETQYF
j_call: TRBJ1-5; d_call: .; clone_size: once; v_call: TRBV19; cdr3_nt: TGTGCCAGTAACTATCGGGGGGTCGGTCAGCCCCAGCATTTT; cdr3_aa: CASNYRGVGQPQHF
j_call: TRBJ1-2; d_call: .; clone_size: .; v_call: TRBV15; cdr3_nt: TGTGCCACCAGCAGAGATCTCAGAAATGGCTACACCTTC; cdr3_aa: CATSRDLRNGYTF
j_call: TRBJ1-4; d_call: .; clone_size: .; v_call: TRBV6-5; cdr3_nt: TGTGCCAGCAGCCAGGACAGAGCTAATGAAAAACTGTTTTTT; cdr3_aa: CASSQDRANEKLFF
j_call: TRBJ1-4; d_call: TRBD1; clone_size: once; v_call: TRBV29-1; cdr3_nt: TGCAGCGTCGGGACAGGCATTAATGAAAAACTGTTTTTT; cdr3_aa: CSVGTGINEKLFF
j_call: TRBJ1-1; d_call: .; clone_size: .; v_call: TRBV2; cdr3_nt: TGTGCCAGCCGATCATCTGACTCGTGGCGCACTGAAGCTTTCTTT; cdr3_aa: CASRSSDSWRTEAFF
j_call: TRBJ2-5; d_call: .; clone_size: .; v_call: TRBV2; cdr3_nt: TGTGCCAGCAGTAAAACTAGAGGGCAAGAGACCCAGTACTTC; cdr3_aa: CASSKTRGQETQYF
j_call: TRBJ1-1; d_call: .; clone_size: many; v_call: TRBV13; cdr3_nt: TGTGCCAGCAGCTTTGCCGGGGGGAACACTGAAGCTTTCTTT; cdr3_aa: CASSFAGGNTEAFF
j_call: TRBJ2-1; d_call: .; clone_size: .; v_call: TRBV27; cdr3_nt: TGTGCCAGCAGCCACGGGGGCGGGAGCTCCTACAATGAGCAGTTCTTC; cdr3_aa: CASSHGGGSSYNEQFF
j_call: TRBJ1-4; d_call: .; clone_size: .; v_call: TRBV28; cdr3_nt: TGTGCCAGCAGGCCGACAGGACGTAATGAAAAACTGTTTTTT; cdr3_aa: CASRPTGRNEKLFF
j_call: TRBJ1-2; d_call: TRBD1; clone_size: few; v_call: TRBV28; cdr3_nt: TGTGCCAGCAGTTCAGGACAGGACAGAGCTAACTATGGCTACACCTTC; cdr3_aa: CASSSGQDRANYGYTF